Here is one TCR beta chain with its context. Its antigen is not known. These data belong to a study of response to subunit inactivated influenza vaccine. Study outcomes and limitations: Each seasonal influenza vaccination recruits few new T cells, the authors suggested.

TCRdb reanalysed the RT-PCR reads using MiXCR and keeps one entry per CDR3 protein. Of about 830,000 distinct CDR3 sequences in the sample, less than 20% were seen once. The CDR3 has 15 amino acids. CDR1 is DFQATT, CDR2 SNEGSKA, per germline (reference sequence). Trimming left V 0 bases short and J 4 bases short, with 13 bases between. This sequence joins TRBV20-1 and TRBJ2-1; D is unclear. The input for sequencing was PBMCs from blood, taken about 5 days after vaccination. This clonotype originated in a man between 45 and 60 years old who received an inactivated influenza vaccine. CDR3 coding DNA: TGCAGTGCTAGAGATCTGACGGTGATTTACAATGAGCAGTTCTTC. This encodes CSARDLTVIYNEQFF.